A single sample is the source of the 15 T cell receptor beta chains below, sequenced in a study of blood T cell repertoires in COVID-19. Repertoires were generated with immunoSEQ multiplex PCR, while TCRdb's copy carries only in-frame clones and drops some. The table records 410,000 or so clones, 70% to 90% of them present only once. Sequencing used peripheral blood. The receptor set was obtained from a middle-aged woman with COVID-19, enrolled during active disease.

The chain employs TRBV6-6 and TRBJ1-2; 9 bases are a match to TRBD1. J was trimmed by 3 bases and V by 5 bases; bases with no gene match: 10. Germline V gene data show CDR1 as MNHNY and CDR2 as SVGAGI (reference sequence). This CDR3 comprises 16 residues. The CDR3 nucleotides read TGTGCCAGCAGTCCACCTGAGGACAGGGGCGACTATGGCTACACCTTC. Translated: CASSPPEDRGDYGYTF.

The chain uses TRBV7-9 and TRBJ2-5; D is ambiguous. Germline V gene data show CDR1 as SEHNR and CDR2 as FQNEAQ (reference sequence). The V gene lost 2 bases and the J gene lost 0 bases, with 7 bases spanning the gap. This CDR3 has 14 residues. CDR3 region: CASSLSSYQETQYF. CDR3 nucleotide sequence: TGTGCCAGCAGCTTATCCTCGTACCAAGAGACCCAGTACTTC.

The chain carries TRBV12-3 or TRBV12-4 and TRBJ1-1, with D hard to call. Trimming pared 5 bases from V and 0 bases from J, leaving 4 bases between. This CDR3 region has 12 residues. The CDR3 loop is CASSQVNTEAFF. The CDR3 DNA reads TGTGCCAGCAGTCAGGTGAACACTGAAGCTTTCTTT.

CDR3 DNA sequence: TGCGCCAGCAGCCAAGCTAACGGGGGGGCCGGGGAGACCCAGTACTTC. Its translation is CASSQANGGAGETQYF. The rearrangement joins TRBV4-3 to TRBJ2-5; 8 bases fit TRBD2. This CDR3 has 16 residues. Germline V gives CDR1 LGHNA, CDR2 YSLEER. The J segment lost 5 bases and the V segment lost 1 base, leaving 9 bases of the junction unmatched.

The chain combines TRBV3-1 (or the pseudogene TRBV3-2) with TRBJ2-7; 10 positions agree with TRBD1. V lost 5 bases and J lost 5; bases outside the gene matches: 9. The length of the CDR3 is 15 residues. Germline-derived CDR1 and CDR2 are LGHDT and YNNKEL (reference sequence). The CDR3 loop reads CASSDRGRRFDEQYF. The CDR3 bases are TGTGCCAGCAGCGACAGGGGGCGCCGGTTTGACGAGCAGTACTTC.

The table lists this clone with a count of one. The rearrangement links TRBV19 to TRBJ1-1; 9 nucleotides match TRBD1. V shed 3 bases, J shed 1 base, and the junction held 3 bases outside the gene matches. This CDR3 is 15 amino acids long. From germline, CDR1 is LNHDA and CDR2 SQIVND (reference sequence). Here the CDR3 reads CASSMDRGSNTEAFF. For the CDR3, the DNA is TGTGCCAGTAGTATGGACAGGGGTTCGAACACTGAAGCTTTCTTT. The full variable domain, completed using reference TRBV19 and TRBJ1-1, is DGGITQSPKYLFRKEGQNVTLSCEQNLNHDAMYWYRQDPGQGLRLIYYSQIVNDFQKGDIAEGYSVSREKKESFPLTVTSAQKNPTAFYLCASSMDRGSNTEAFFGQGTRLTVV.

The chain joins TRBV10-3 to TRBJ2-7; 7 bases map to TRBD1. V lost 6 bases, J lost 4 bases, and 3 bases stayed unmatched. Germline V lookup: CDR1 ENHRY, CDR2 SYGVKD. The CDR3 loop spans 12 amino acids. The CDR3 region has the DNA TGTGCCATCAGCGGGACAGTATACGAGCAGTACTTC. Translated, it gives CAISGTVYEQYF.

The V gene is TRBV12-3 or TRBV12-4, the J gene TRBJ1-1; D may be TRBD1 (5 bases). V lost 5 bases, J lost 4 bases, and 11 bases lay in between. The CDR3 loop spans 13 amino acids. The CDR3 DNA follows: TGTGCCAGCAGTCCAGGGTACGGCACTGAAGCTTTCTTT. This codes for CASSPGYGTEAFF.

This chain connects TRBV7-2 to TRBJ1-6, with D perhaps matching TRBD1 (6 bases). The V end lost 1 base, the J end lost 8 bases, and 12 bases lay between the germline ends. The CDR3 runs to 15 residues. Germline CDR1 and CDR2: SGHTA and FQGNSA. CDR3 loop: CASSLGDRSYSPLHF. In DNA form, the CDR3 reads TGTGCCAGCAGCTTAGGCGACAGGTCATATTCACCCCTCCACTTT.

This chain joins TRBV6-5 and TRBJ1-1, with D unresolved. Trimming pared 0 bases from V and 0 bases from J, leaving 8 bases between. The CDR3 sequence is 15 residues long. Germline V gene sequence: CDR1 MNHEY, CDR2 SVGAGI. This chain's CDR3 is CASSYSYQMNTEAFF. CDR3 nucleotide sequence: TGTGCCAGCAGTTACTCGTATCAGATGAACACTGAAGCTTTCTTT.

J is TRBJ1-5 and V is TRBV6-1; maybe TRBD1 (5 bases). The CDR3 spans 14 residues. CDR1 is MNHNS and CDR2 is SASEGT in the germline V gene. V was clipped by 3 bases and J by 6 bases, with 12 bases between them. DNA for the CDR3: TGTGCCAGCAGTGACGGCCAGGGCTTTCAGCCCCAGCATTTT. Protein product: CASSDGQGFQPQHF.

The rearrangement uses TRBV27 and TRBJ1-4, with D possibly being TRBD1 (5 bases). The CDR3 consists of 15 residues. CDR1 and CDR2 (germline): MNHEY, SMNVEV (reference sequence). The V gene lost 2 bases and the J gene lost 8 bases, with 15 bases spanning the gap. The CDR3 DNA reads TGTGCCAGCAGTTTAGCGGGGGAAGATCGGGAAAAACTGTTTTTT. It encodes CASSLAGEDREKLFF.

CDR3: CASSDGGEGRNEQFF. Here the CDR3 DNA reads TGTGCCAGCAGCGATGGGGGGGAGGGCCGGAATGAGCAGTTCTTC. This chain joins TRBV28 and TRBJ2-1, with 7 bases matching TRBD2. The germline CDR1 and CDR2 sequences are MDHEN and SYDVKM. CDR3 length: 15 residues. Germline trimming cut 6 bases from V and 7 bases from J; bases unmatched to any gene: 12.

The CDR3 reads CASSSRQMNTEAFF. The CDR3 DNA is TGTGCCAGCAGCTCCCGACAGATGAACACTGAAGCTTTCTTT. The chain employs TRBV7-8 and TRBJ1-1, with D maybe TRBD1 (5 bases). Germline CDR1 SGHVS, CDR2 FQNEAQ. The CDR3 sequence is 14 residues long. The germline V and J ends were trimmed by 4 bases and 0 bases, with 9 bases remaining between them.

The CDR3 coding sequence is TGTGCCAGCACCTTGTATAGCAATCAGCCCCAGCATTTT. Translation gives CASTLYSNQPQHF. The genes are TRBV28 and TRBJ1-5; D is undetermined. This CDR3 has 13 residues. Germline lookup yields CDR1 MDHEN and CDR2 SYDVKM. Trimming left V 7 bases short and J 0 bases short, with 7 bases between.